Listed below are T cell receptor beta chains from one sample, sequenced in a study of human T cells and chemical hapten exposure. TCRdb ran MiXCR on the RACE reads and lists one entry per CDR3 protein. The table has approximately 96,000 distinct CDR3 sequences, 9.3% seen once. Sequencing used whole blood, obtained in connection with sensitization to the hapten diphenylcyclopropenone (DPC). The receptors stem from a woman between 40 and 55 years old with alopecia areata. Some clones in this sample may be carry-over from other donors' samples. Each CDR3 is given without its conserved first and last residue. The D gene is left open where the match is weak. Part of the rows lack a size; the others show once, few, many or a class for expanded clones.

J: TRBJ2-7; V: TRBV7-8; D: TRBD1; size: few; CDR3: ASSLSGTGARQQY
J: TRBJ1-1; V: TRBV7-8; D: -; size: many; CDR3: ASIRGAENTEAF
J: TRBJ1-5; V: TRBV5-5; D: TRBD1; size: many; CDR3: ASSPTGTVQEPQH
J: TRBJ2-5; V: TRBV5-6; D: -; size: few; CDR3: ASSSRGVETQY
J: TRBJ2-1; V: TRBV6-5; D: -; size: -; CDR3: ASSYSGRGQSEQF
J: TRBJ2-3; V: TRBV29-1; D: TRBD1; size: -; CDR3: SVEGQGAQDTQY
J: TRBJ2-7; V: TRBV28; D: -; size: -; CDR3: ASSSQGGSGEQY
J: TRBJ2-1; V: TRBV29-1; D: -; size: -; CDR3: SVALQGGSYNEQF
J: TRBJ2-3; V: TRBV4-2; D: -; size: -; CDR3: ASSQPGRPDTQY
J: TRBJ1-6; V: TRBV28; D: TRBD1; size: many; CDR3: ASSLGGTGSSYNSPLH
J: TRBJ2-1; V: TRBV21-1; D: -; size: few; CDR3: ASSKASGPYNEQF
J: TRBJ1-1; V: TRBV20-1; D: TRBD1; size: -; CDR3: SAREGTGDTEAF
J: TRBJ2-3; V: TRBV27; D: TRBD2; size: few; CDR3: ASSLRGGSRSQY
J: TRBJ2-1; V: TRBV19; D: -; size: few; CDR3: ASMGRFEINEQF
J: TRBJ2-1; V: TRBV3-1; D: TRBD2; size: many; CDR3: ASSQDQAGVVYNEQF
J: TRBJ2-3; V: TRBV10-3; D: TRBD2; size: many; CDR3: AIASGRATWGADTQY